The 5 T cell receptor beta chains given below trace back to one sample, sequenced in a study of T cells in Graves' hyperthyroidism and ophthalmopathy. TCR beta CDR3 regions were amplified from RNA transcripts. HTBI primers were used for first-round RT-PCR of the TCR CDR3. TCRdb re-derived calls from the multiplex PCR reads in MiXCR, one entry per CDR3 protein. The sample has some 600,000 distinct CDR3 sequences, approximately 15% seen once. The sequencing input was blood. The receptors stem from a woman aged 25 to 39 with Graves' hyperthyroidism that later progressed to Graves' ophthalmopathy.

This clonotype was recorded at least ten times. The chain combines TRBV3-1 with TRBJ2-1; D unclear. The ends were cut back, 0 bases at V and 3 bases at J, with 6 bases in the middle. This CDR3 is 14 amino acids long. Germline V gene lookup returns CDR1 LGHDT and CDR2 YNNKEL (reference sequence). CDR3 sequence (DNA): TGTGCCAGCAGCCAAGATCCTAGCTACAATGAGCAGTTCTTC. This gives the protein CASSQDPSYNEQFF.

This clonotype was found a few times. The J gene is TRBJ2-6, the V gene TRBV6-2 or TRBV6-3, with TRBD2 matching 8 bases. This CDR3 has 15 amino acids. Germline loops: CDR1 MNHEY, CDR2 SVGEGT. V lost 5 bases and J lost 2; bases outside the gene matches: 2. CDR3 sequence: CASSIAGTGANVLTF. The CDR3 DNA reads TGTGCCAGCAGTATAGCGGGAACTGGGGCCAACGTCCTGACTTTC.

This chain links TRBV28 with TRBJ1-5, with D possibly being TRBD1 (6 bases). Per germline, CDR1 MDHEN and CDR2 SYDVKM. The germline V and J ends were trimmed by 2 bases and 6 bases, with 11 bases remaining between them. The CDR3 covers 14 residues. CDR3: CASSLVGGGQPQHF. The DNA of the CDR3 is TGTGCCAGCAGTTTAGTGGGGGGCGGTCAGCCCCAGCATTTT.

This clonotype came up a few times. This clone may be a read error of a much larger clone one base away. CDR3 amino acids: CASSLVVAGERSCEQYF. CDR3 DNA sequence: TGTGCCAGCAGCTTAGTAGTAGCGGGAGAGAGATCCTGCGAGCAGTACTTC. The chain uses TRBV7-9 and TRBJ2-7, with 9 nucleotides matching TRBD2. The CDR3 is 17 amino acids. The germline V gene has CDR1 SEHNR and CDR2 FQNEAQ (reference sequence).

This clonotype was detected ten times or more. CDR3 in DNA: TGTGCCAGTAGTACCATAGGACTAGCGGAGGACTACAATGAGCAGTTCTTC. Residues: CASSTIGLAEDYNEQFF. The J gene is TRBJ2-1, the V gene TRBV19; 10 nucleotides agree with TRBD2. This CDR3 has 17 residues. Trimming removed 4 bases from V and 3 bases from J; junction bases left unmatched: 9. Germline V lookup: CDR1 LNHDA, CDR2 SQIVND (reference sequence).